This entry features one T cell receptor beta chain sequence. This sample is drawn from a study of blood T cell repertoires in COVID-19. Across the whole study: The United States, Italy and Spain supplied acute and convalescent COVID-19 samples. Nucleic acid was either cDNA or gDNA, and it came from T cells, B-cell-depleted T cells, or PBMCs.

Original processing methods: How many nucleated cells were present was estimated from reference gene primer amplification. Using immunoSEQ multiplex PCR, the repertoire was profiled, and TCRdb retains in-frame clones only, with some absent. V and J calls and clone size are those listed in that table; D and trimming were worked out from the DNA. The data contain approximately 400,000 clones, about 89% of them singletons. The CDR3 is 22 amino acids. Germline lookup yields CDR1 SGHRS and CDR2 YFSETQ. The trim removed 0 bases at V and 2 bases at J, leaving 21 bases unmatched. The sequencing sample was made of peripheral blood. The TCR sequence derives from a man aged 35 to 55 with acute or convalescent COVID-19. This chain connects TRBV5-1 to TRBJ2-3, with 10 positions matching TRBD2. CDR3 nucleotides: TGCGCCAGCAGCTTGGTTCTGGTTGAGCGGGAGGGCCCCACCTTAGCCACAGATACGCAGTATTTT. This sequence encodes CASSLVLVEREGPTLATDTQYF.